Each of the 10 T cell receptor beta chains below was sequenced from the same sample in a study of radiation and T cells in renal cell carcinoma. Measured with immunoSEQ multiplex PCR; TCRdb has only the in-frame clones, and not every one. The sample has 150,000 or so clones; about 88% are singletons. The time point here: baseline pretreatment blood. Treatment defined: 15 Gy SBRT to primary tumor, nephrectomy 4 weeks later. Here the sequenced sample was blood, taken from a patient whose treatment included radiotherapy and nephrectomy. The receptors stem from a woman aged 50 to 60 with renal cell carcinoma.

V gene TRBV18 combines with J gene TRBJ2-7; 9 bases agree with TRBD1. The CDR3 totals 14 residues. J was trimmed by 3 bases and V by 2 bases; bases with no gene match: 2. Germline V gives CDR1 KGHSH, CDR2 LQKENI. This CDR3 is CASSPATGGYEQYF. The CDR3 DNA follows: TGTGCCAGCTCACCAGCGACAGGGGGCTACGAGCAGTACTTC.

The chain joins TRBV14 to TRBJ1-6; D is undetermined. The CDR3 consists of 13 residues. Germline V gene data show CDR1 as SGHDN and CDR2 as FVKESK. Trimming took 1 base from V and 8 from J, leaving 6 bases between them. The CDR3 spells CASSQVKDSPLHF. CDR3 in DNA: TGTGCCAGCAGCCAAGTGAAGGATTCACCCCTCCACTTT.

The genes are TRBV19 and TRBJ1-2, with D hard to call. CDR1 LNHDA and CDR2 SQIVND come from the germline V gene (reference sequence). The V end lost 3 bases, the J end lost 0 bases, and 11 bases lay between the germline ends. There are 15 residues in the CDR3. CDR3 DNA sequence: TGTGCCAGTAGTATGGCCCACCTGCCTAACTATGGCTACACCTTC. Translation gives CASSMAHLPNYGYTF.

Here the CDR3 DNA reads TGTGCCAGCAGCCGCTCGACGGCCCCTCCTGACGAGCAGTACTTC. Its translation: CASSRSTAPPDEQYF. This chain links TRBV7-2 with TRBJ2-7; no firm D call. Trimming shortened V by 5 bases and J by 5 bases, and 19 bases separated the two germline ends. In germline, CDR1 is SGHTA, CDR2 FQGNSA. The CDR3 sequence is 15 residues long.

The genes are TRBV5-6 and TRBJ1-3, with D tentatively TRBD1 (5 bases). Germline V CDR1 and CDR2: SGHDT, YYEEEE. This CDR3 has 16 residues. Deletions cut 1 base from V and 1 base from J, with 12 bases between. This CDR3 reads CASSLLPGRSGNTIYF. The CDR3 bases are TGTGCCAGCAGCTTGCTGCCAGGGAGGTCTGGAAACACCATATATTTT.

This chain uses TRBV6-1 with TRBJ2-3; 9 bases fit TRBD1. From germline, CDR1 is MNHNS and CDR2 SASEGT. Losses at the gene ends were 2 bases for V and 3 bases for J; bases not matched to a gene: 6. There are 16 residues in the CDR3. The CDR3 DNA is TGTGCCAGCAGTGAAAAGGGACAGGGAGTAACAGATACGCAGTATTTT. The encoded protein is CASSEKGQGVTDTQYF.

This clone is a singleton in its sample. CDR3 loop: CASKRDRANSPLHF. The CDR3 region has the DNA TGTGCCAGCAAGCGGGACAGGGCTAATTCACCCCTCCACTTT. The chain combines TRBV2 with TRBJ1-6; 9 nucleotides line up with TRBD1. Trimming at V came to 7 bases and at J to 6 bases, leaving 4 bases not matched to a gene. The germline V gene encodes CDR1 SNHLY and CDR2 FYNNEI. The CDR3 runs 14 residues. The full variable domain, with the rest looked up from reference TRBV2 and TRBJ1-6, is EPEVTQTPSHQVTQMGQEVILRCVPISNHLYFYWYRQILGQKVEFLVSFYNNEISEKSEIFDDQFSVERPDGSNFTLKIRSTKLEDSAMYFCASKRDRANSPLHFGNGTRLTVT.

Written as DNA, the CDR3 is TGTGCCACCAGCAGCCAGCGGGACAGGGGGCGTGATCAGCCCCAGCATTTT. It encodes CATSSQRDRGRDQPQHF. J is TRBJ1-5 and V is TRBV15; TRBD1 agrees at 12 bases. V was pared by 3 bases and J by 5 bases, with 8 bases of the junction left unmatched. Germline assignment: CDR1 LNHNV and CDR2 YYDKDF (reference sequence). The CDR3 totals 17 residues.

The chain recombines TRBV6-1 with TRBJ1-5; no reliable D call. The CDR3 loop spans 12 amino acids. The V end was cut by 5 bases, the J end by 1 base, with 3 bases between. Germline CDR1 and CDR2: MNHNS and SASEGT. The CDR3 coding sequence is TGTGCCAGCAGTCTGAGCAATCAGCCCCAGCATTTT. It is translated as CASSLSNQPQHF.

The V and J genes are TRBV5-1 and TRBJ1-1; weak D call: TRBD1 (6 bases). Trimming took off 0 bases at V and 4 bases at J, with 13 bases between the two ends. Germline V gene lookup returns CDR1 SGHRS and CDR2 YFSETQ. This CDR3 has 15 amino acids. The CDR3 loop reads CASSLANRVSTEAFF. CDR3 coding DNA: TGCGCCAGCAGCTTGGCCAACAGGGTGAGCACTGAAGCTTTCTTT.